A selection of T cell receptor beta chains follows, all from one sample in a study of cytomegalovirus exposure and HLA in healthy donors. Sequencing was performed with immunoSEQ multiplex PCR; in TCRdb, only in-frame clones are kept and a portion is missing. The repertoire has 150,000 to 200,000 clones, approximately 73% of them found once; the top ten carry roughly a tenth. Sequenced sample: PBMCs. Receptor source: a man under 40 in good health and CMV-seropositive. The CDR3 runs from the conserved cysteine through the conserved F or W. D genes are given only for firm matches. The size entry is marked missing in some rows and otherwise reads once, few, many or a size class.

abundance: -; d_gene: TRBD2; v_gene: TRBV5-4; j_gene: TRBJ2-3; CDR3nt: TGTGCCAGCAGCTTCCCGGGAGGCTCAGATACGCAGTATTTT; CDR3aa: CASSFPGGSDTQYF
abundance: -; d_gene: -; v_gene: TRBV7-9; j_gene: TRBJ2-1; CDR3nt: TGTGCCAGCAGCTTAGCCTTCGGGAGCGTGATGGGGGGCAATGAGCAGTTCTTC; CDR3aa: CASSLAFGSVMGGNEQFF
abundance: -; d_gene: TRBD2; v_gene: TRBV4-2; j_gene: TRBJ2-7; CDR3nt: TGTGCCAGCAGCCAAGAGCAAGAGACTAGCGGCGCCTACGAGCAGTACTTC; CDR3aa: CASSQEQETSGAYEQYF
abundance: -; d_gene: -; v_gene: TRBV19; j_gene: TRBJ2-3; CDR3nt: TGTGCCAGTAGTCTTGTATCCGCAGATACGCAGTATTTT; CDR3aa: CASSLVSADTQYF
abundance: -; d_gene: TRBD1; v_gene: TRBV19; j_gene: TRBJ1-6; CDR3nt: TGTGCCAGTAGTACCGACAGGGAGAATTCACCCCTCCACTTT; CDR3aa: CASSTDRENSPLHF
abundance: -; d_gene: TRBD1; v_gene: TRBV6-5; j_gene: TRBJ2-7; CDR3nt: TGTGCCAGCAGCCAAGACAGGGGAACCTACGAGCAGTACTTC; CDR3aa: CASSQDRGTYEQYF
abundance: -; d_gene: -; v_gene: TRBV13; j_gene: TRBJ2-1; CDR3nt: TGTGCCAGCAGCTTAGGCCCCCTAGCCCTTTACAATGAGCAGTTCTTC; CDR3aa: CASSLGPLALYNEQFF
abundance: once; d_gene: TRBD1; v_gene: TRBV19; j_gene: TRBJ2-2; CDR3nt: TGTGCCAGTAGTCCGCCAGACAGGGGGAGAGGAACCGGGGAGCTGTTTTTT; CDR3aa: CASSPPDRGRGTGELFF
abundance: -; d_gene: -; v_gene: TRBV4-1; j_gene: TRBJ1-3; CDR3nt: TGCGCCAGCAGCCAACTCGGAGGGTCTGGAAACACCATATATTTT; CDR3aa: CASSQLGGSGNTIYF
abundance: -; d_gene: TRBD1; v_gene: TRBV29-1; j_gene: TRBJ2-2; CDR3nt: TGCAGCGTTGCAGAGACAGGGGACCTTTACACCGGGGAGCTGTTTTTT; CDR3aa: CSVAETGDLYTGELFF
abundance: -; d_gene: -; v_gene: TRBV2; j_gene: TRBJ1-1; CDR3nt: TGTGCCAGCAGTGTACAAGAGGGAGGGACTGAAGCTTTCTTT; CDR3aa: CASSVQEGGTEAFF
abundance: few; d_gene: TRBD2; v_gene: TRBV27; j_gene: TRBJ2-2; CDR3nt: TGTGCCAGCAGTTCCCTCCGGGACTACTCCACGTCCGGGGAGCTGTTTTTT; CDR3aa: CASSSLRDYSTSGELFF
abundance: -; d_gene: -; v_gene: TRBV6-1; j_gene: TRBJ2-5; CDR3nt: TGTGCCAGCGGGTGGGAGCAGTACTTC; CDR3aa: CASGWEQYF
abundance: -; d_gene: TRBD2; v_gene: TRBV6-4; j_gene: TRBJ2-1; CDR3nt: TGTGCCAGCAGTGACGAGACTAGCGGAGAGCAGTTCTTC; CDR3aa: CASSDETSGEQFF
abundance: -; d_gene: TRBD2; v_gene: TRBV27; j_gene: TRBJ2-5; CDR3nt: TGTGCCAGCAGTTTACTAGCGGGAGTCAAGACCCAGTACTTC; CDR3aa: CASSLLAGVKTQYF
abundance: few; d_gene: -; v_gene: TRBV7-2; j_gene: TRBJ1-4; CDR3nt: TGTGCCAGCAGCTGGCGCCGGACAGAAGTTAATGAAAAACTGTTTTTT; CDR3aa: CASSWRRTEVNEKLFF
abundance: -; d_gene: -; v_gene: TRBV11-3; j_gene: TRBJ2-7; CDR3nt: TGTGCCAGCAGCTTACGCGGGAACCCCTCCTACGAGCAGTACTTC; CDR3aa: CASSLRGNPSYEQYF
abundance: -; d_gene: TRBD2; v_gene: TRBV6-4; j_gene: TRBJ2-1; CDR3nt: TGTGCCAGCAGTGTAGTAGCGGGAGGCAATGAGCAGTTCTTC; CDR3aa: CASSVVAGGNEQFF
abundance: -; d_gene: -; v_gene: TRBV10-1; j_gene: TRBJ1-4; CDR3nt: TGCGCCAGCAGTGACGACGGGACTAATGAAAAACTGTTTTTT; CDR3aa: CASSDDGTNEKLFF
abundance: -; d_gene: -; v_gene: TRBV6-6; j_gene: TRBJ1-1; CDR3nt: TGTGCCAGCAGTTACAGTGAGATCACTGAAGCTTTCTTT; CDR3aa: CASSYSEITEAFF
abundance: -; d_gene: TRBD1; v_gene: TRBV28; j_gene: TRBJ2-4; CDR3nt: TGTGCCAGCAGTCCGGACAGGGTGGCCAAAAACATTCAGTACTTC; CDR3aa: CASSPDRVAKNIQYF
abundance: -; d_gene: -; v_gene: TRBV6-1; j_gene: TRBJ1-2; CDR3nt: TGTGCCAGGAGGAACGACTATGGCTACACCTTC; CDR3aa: CARRNDYGYTF
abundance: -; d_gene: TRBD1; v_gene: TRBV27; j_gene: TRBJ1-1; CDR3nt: TGTGCCAGCAGTTCTCACAGGGGACACACTGAAGCTTTCTTT; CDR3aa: CASSSHRGHTEAFF
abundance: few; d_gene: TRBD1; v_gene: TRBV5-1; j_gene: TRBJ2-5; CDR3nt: TGCGCCAGCAGCCCTGAAAGGGGGCTGGAGACCCAGTACTTC; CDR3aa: CASSPERGLETQYF
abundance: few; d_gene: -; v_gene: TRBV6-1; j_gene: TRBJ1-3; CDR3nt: TGTGCCAGCAGTGAACAAGACATTCCCAGGAACACCATATATTTT; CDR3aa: CASSEQDIPRNTIYF
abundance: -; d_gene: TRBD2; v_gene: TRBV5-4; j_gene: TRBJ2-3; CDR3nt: TGTGCCAGCAGCATAAAGACTAGCCCAGATACGCAGTATTTT; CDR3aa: CASSIKTSPDTQYF
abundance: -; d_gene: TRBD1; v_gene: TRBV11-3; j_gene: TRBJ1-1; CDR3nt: TGTGCCAGCAGCTTAGGGGACAGCATGAACACTGAAGCTTTCTTT; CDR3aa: CASSLGDSMNTEAFF
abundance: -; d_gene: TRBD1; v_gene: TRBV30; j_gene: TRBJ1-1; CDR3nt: TGTGCCGGGGACAGCCTGAACACTGAAGCTTTCTTT; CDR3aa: CAGDSLNTEAFF
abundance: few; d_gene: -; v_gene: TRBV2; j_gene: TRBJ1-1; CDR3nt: TGTGCCATAATGGGGAGAGTGAACACTGAAGCTTTCTTT; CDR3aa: CAIMGRVNTEAFF
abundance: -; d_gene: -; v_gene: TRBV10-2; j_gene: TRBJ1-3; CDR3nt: TGCGCCAGCAGCCCCTTCCGGGACTCCGAGAGCTCTGGAAACACCATATATTTT; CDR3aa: CASSPFRDSESSGNTIYF
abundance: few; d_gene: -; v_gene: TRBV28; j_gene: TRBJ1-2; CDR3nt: TGTGCCAGCAGTTTTTTTATCCATCAGCGGGGGTCCGGCTACACCTTC; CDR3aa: CASSFFIHQRGSGYTF
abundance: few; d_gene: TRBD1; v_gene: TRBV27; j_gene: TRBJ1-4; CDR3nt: TGTGCCAGCAGTTTTCGACAGGGGGGCGAAAAACTGTTTTTT; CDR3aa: CASSFRQGGEKLFF
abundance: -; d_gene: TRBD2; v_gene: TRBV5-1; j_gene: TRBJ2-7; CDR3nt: TGCGCCAGCAGCTTGGTTCTAGCGGGAGAGGACGAGCAGTACTTC; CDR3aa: CASSLVLAGEDEQYF
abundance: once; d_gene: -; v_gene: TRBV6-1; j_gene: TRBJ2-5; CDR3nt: TGTGCCAGCAGTGAGGCCAGGGCTTCGCGGGAGACCCAGTACTTC; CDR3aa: CASSEARASRETQYF
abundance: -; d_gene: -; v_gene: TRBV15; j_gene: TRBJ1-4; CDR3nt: TGTGCCACCAGCGGGGGGGCCTCGAGGTATGAAAAACTGTTTTTT; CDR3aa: CATSGGASRYEKLFF
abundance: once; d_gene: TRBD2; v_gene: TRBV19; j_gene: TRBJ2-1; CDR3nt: TGTGCCAGTAGTGTCCTGACTAGCGGGAAATACAATGAGCAGTTCTTC; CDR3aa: CASSVLTSGKYNEQFF
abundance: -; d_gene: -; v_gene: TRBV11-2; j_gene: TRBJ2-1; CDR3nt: TGTGCCAGCAGCTCTCCCTATGAACATGAGCAGTTCTTC; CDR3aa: CASSSPYEHEQFF
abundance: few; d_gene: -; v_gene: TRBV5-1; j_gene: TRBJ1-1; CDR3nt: TGCGCCAGCAGCTTGGCGGGGTTATACGGCACTGAAGCTTTCTTT; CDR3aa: CASSLAGLYGTEAFF
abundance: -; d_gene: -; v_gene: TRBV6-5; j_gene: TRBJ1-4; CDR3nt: TGTGCCAGCCAACAGGGTTGGGGTGAAAAACTGTTTTTT; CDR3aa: CASQQGWGEKLFF
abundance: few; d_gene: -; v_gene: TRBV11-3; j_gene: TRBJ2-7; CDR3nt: TGTGCCAGCAGCTTCGGTGCAGGCTACGAGCAGTACTTC; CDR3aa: CASSFGAGYEQYF
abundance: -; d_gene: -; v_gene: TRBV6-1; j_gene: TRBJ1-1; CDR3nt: TGTGCCAGCAGTGAACAGATGGGGCTGGCTTTCTTT; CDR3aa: CASSEQMGLAFF
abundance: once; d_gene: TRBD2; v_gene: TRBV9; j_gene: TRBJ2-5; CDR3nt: TGTGCCAGCAGCGTAGGTGTCCTAGCGGGAGCTGAGACCCAGTACTTC; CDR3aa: CASSVGVLAGAETQYF
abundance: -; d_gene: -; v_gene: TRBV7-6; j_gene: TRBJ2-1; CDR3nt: TGTGCCAGCAGCTTATTCGCGGACACCTACAATGAGCAGTTCTTC; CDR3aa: CASSLFADTYNEQFF
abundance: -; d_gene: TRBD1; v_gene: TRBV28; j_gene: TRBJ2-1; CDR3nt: TGTGCCAGCAGTCAAGACAGGGGGCTAGGTAATGAGCAGTTCTTC; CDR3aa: CASSQDRGLGNEQFF
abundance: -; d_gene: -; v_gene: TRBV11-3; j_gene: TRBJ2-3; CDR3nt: TGTGCCAGCAGTTTGGGCCCCGAAAGGACGCAGTATTTT; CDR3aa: CASSLGPERTQYF
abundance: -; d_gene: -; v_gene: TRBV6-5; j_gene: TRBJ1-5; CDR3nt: TGTGCCAGCAGTTTAGAGGGAATCCACCAGCCCCAGCATTTT; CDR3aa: CASSLEGIHQPQHF
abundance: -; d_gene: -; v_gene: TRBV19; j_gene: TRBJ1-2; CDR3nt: TGTGCCAGTAGTCGGACAGACTATGGCTACACCTTC; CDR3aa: CASSRTDYGYTF
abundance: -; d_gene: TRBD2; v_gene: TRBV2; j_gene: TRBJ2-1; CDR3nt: TGTGCCAGCAGTGTTCGGGAGGGAGGTGAGCAGTTCTTC; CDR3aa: CASSVREGGEQFF
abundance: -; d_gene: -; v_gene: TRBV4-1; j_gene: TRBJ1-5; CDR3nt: TGCGCCAGCAGCCTCGAGCCTCTGGGCAATCAGCCCCAGCATTTT; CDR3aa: CASSLEPLGNQPQHF
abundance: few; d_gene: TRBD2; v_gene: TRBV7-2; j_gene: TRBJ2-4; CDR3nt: TGTGCCAGCAGCCCCGGGCAGGCCCGGGGGGGGAACATTCAGTACTTC; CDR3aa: CASSPGQARGGNIQYF
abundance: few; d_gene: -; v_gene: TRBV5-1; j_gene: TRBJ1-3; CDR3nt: TGCGCCAGCAGCTGGACGACAGCTTCTGGAAACACCATATATTTT; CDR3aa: CASSWTTASGNTIYF
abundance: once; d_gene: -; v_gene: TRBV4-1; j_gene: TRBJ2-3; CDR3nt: TGCGCCAGCAGCCAAGATATCGAGGCGGGAAGGGCGCAGTATTTT; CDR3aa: CASSQDIEAGRAQYF
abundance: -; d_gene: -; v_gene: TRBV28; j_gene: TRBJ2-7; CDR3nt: TGTGCCAGCAGTCTAGAGTCCTACGAGCAGTACTTC; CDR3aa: CASSLESYEQYF